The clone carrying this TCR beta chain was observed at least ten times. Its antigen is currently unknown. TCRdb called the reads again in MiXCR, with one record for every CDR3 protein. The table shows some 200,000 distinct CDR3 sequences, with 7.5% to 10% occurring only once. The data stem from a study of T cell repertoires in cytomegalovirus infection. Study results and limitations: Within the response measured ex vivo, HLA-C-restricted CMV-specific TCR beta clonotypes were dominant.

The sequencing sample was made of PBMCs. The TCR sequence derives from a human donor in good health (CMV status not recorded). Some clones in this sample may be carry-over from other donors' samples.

The CDR3 here is CASSLGPPGNYEQYF. Written as DNA, the CDR3 is TGTGCCAGCAGCTTAGGCCCCCCAGGAAACTACGAGCAGTACTTC. The V gene is TRBV7-2, the J gene TRBJ2-7; D is undetermined. V lost 1 base to trimming and J lost 3 bases, with 13 bases between them. The germline V gene has CDR1 SGHTA and CDR2 FQGNSA. The CDR3 is 15 amino acids.